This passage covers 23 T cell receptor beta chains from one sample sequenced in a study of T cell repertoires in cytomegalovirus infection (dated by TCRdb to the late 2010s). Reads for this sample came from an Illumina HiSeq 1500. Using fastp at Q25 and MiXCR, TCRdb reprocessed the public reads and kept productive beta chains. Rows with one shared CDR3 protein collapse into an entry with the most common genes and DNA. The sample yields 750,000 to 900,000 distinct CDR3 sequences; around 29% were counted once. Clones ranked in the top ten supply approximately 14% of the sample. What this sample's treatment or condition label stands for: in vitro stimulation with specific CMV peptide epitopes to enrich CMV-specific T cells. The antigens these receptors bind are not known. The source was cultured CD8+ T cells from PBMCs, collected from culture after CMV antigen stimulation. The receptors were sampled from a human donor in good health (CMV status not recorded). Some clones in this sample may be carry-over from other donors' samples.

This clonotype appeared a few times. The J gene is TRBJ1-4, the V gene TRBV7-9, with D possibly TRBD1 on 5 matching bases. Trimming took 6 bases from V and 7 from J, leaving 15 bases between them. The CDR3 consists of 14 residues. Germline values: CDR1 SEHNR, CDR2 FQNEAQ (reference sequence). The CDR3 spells CASSSGGYIEKLFF. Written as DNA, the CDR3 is TGTGCCAGCAGTAGCGGGGGGTATATTGAAAAACTGTTTTTT.

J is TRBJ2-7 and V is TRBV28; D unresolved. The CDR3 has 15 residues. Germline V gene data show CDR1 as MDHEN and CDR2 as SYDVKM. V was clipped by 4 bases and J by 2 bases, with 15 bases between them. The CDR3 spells CASSSRQDATYEQYV. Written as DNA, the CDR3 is TGTGCCAGCAGTTCTCGGCAGGACGCTACCTACGAGCAGTACGTC.

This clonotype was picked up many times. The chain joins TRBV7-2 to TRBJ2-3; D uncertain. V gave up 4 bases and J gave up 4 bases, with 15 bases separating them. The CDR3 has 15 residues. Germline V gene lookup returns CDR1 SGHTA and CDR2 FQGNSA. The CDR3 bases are TGTGCCAGCAGCTCGACCCATTTACTTGCAGATACGCAGTATTTT. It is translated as CASSSTHLLADTQYF.

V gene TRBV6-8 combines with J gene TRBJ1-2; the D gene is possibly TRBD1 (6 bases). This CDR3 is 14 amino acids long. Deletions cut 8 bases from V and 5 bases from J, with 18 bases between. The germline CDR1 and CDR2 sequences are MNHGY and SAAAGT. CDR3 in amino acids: CASSPPGGVYGYTF. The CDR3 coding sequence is TGTGCCAGCTCTCCCCCGGGGGGCGTTTATGGCTACACCTTC.

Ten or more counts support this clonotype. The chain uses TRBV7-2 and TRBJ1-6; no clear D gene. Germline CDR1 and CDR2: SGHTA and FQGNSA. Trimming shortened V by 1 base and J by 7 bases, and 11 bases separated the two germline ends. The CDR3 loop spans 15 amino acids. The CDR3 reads CASSLEGRRNSPLHF. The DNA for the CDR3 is TGTGCCAGCAGCTTAGAAGGGCGTCGGAATTCACCCCTCCACTTT.

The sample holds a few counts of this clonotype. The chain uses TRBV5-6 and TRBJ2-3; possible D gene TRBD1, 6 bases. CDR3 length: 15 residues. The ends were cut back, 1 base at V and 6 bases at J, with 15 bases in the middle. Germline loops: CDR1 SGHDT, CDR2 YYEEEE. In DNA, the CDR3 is TGTGCCAGCAGCTTGACGACAGGAGGAGTGGATACGCAGTATTTT. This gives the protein CASSLTTGGVDTQYF.

The DNA of the CDR3 is TGCAGTGCTCCCGCGGCAGGGGGTCACTATGGCTACACCTTC. It translates to CSAPAAGGHYGYTF. The V call is TRBV20-1, the J call TRBJ1-2; TRBD1 agrees at 7 bases. The CDR3 contains 14 residues. The V gene end was trimmed by 5 bases and the J gene end by 3 bases; junction bases not matched to a gene: 9. Looked up from germline, CDR1 is DFQATT and CDR2 is SNEGSKA (reference sequence).

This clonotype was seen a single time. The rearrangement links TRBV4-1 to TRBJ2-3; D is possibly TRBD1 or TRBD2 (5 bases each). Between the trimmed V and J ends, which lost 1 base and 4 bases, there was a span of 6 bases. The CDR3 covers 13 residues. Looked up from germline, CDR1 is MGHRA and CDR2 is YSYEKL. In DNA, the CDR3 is TGCGCCAGCAGCCAAGCGGGACCAGATACGCAGTATTTT. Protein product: CASSQAGPDTQYF.

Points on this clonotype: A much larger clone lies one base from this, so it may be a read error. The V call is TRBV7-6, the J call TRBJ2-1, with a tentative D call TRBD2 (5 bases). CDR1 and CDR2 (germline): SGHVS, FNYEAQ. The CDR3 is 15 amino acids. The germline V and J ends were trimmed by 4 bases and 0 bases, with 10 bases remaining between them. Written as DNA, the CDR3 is TGTGCCAGCAGCTCAGTAGGGAGCTCCTACAATGAGCAGTTCTTC. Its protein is CASSSVGSSYNEQFF.

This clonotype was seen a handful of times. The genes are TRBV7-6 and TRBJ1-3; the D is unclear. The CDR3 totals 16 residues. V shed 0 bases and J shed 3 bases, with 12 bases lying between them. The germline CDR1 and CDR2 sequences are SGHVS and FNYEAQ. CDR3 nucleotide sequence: TGTGCCAGCAGCTTAGCGGTAAAGGGAGATGGAAACACCATATATTTT. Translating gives CASSLAVKGDGNTIYF. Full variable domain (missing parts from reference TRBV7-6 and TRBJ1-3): GAGVSQSPRYKVTKRGQDVALRCDPISGHVSLYWYRQALGQGPEFLTYFNYEAQQDKSGLPNDRFSAERPEGSISTLTIQRTEQRDSAMYRCASSLAVKGDGNTIYFGEGSWLTVV.

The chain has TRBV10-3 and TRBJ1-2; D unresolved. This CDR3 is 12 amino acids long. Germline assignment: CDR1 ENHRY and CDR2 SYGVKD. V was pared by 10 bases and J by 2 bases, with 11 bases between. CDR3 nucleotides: TGTGCCACCCCGGAAGGGAACTATGGCTACACCTTC. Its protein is CATPEGNYGYTF.

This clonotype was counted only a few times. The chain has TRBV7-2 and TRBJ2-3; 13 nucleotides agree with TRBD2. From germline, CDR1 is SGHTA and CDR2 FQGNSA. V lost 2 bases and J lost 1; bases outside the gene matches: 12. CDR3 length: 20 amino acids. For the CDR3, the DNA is TGTGCCAGCAGCTTACCGGGACTAGCGGGGTCGACGGGGGGCACAGATACGCAGTATTTT. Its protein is CASSLPGLAGSTGGTDTQYF.

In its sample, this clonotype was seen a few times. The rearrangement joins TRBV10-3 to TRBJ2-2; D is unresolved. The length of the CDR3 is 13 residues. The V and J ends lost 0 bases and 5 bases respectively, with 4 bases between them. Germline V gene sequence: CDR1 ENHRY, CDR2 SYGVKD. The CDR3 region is CAISESRTGELFF. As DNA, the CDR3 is TGTGCCATCAGTGAGTCTAGGACCGGGGAGCTGTTTTTT.

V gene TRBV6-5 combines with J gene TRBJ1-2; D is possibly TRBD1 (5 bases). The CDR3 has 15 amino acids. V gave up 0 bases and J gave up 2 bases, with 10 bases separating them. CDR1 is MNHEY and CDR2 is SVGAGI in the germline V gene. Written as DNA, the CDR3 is TGTGCCAGCAGTTACTCGAGGGACGGGAACTATGGCTACACCTTC. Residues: CASSYSRDGNYGYTF.

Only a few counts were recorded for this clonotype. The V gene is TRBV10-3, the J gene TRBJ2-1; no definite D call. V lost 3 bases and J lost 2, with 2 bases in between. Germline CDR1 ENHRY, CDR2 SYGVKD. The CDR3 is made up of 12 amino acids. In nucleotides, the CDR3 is TGTGCCATCAGTGATACCTACAATGAGCAGTTCTTC. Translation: CAISDTYNEQFF.

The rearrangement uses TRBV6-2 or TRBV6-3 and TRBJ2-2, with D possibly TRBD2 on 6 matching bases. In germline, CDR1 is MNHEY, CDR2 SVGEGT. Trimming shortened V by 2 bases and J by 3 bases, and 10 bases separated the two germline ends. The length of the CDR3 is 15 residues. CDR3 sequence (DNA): TGTGCCAGCAGTTACCGGGGGTTATACACCGGGGAGCTGTTTTTT. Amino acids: CASSYRGLYTGELFF.

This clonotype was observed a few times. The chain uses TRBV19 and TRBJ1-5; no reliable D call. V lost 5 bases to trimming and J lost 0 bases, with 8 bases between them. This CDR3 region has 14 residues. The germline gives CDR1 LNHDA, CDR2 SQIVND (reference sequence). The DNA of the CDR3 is TGTGCCAGTAGTCCAGCCTATAGCAATCAGCCCCAGCATTTT. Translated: CASSPAYSNQPQHF.

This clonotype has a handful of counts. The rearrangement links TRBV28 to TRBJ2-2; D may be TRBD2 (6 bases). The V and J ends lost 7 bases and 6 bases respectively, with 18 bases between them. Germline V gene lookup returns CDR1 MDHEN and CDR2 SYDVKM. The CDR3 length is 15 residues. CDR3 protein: CASTGWRRGPGELFF. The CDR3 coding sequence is TGTGCCAGCACCGGGTGGAGGAGGGGACCCGGGGAGCTGTTTTTT.

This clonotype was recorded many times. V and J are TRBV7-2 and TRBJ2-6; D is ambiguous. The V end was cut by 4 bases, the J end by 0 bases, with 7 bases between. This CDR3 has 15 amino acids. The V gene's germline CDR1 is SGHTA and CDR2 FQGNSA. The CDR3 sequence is CASSSDHSGANVLTF. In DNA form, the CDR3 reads TGTGCCAGCAGCTCCGATCACTCTGGGGCCAACGTCCTGACTTTC.

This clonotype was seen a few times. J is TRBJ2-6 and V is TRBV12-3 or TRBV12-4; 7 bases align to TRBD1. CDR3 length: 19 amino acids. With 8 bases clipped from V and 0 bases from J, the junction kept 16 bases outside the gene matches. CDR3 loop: CASWGNRGFLGSGANVLTF. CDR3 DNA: TGTGCCAGCTGGGGGAACAGGGGATTTTTGGGCTCTGGGGCCAACGTCCTGACTTTC.

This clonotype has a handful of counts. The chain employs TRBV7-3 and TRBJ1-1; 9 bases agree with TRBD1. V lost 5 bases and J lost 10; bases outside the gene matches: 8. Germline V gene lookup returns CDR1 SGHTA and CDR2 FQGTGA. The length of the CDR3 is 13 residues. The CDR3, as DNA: TGTGCCAGCAGCCCAGTAGGGGACAGGGTAGCTTTCTTT. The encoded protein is CASSPVGDRVAFF.

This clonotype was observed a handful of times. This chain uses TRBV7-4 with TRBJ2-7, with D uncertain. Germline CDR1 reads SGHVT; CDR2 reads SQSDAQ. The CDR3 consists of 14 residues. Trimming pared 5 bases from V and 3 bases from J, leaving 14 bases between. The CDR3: CASSLPAGGYEQYF. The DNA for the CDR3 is TGTGCCAGCAGCCTTCCGGCCGGCGGCTACGAGCAGTACTTC.

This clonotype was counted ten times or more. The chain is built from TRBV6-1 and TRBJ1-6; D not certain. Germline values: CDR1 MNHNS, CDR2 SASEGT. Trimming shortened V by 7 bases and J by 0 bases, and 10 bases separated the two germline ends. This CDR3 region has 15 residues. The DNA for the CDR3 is TGTGCCAGCAACCGTGAACACTCCTATAATTCACCCCTCCACTTT. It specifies CASNREHSYNSPLHF.